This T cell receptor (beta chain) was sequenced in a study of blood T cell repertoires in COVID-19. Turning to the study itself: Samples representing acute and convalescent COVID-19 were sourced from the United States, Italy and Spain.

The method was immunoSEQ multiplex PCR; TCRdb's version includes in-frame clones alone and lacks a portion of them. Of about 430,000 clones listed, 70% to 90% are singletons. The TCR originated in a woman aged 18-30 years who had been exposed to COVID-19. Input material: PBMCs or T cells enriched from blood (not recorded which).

CDR3 region: CASSVATSGRETQYF. The CDR3 DNA sequence: TGTGCCAGCAGCGTAGCTACTAGCGGGAGGGAGACCCAGTACTTC. The rearrangement links TRBV9 to TRBJ2-5; TRBD2 matches 12 bases. V trimming: 0 bases; J trimming: 5 bases; junction bases outside the gene matches: 2. The CDR3 totals 15 residues. Germline assignment: CDR1 SGDLS and CDR2 YYNGEE.